The clone carrying this T cell receptor beta chain was recorded only once. Its antigen remains unidentified. These data come from a study of persistence of HIV-infected CD4 T cells. Cells were stimulated with CMV-infected fibroblast lysates at approximately 10 ug/mL. Sorted nonresponding memory CD4+ T cells were CD40L-negative, CD69-negative, CD45RO-high. Undetectable plasma HIV-1 RNA below 50 copies/mL lasted at least 4 years. Sequencing used immunoSEQ version 4 in survey mode. Clones were sequenced by immunoSEQ multiplex PCR, and TCRdb holds only the in-frame ones, with some missing. Counted here are roughly 28,000 clones, around four fifths occurring once; the ten biggest clones make up 0.65% to 0.85%. The CDR3 is 14 residues long. The germline gives CDR1 MNHEY, CDR2 SVGAGI. Trimming took 6 bases from V and 6 from J; bases not matched to a gene: 10.

This sequence was found in an adult woman with HIV who was CMV-seropositive. V is TRBV6-5 and J is TRBJ1-1, with TRBD1 matching over 7 bases. Source: CD4+ T cells sorted from PBMCs after roughly 19-hour stimulation, taken from a patient who received antiretroviral therapy. The CDR3 bases are TGTGCCAGCAGGGATTACACAGGGGCCTCTGAAGCTTTCTTT. Amino acid sequence: CASRDYTGASEAFF.